The clone carrying this T cell receptor beta chain was picked up a small number of times. No antigen is known for it. The CDR3 sequence is 11 residues long. Trimming pared 4 bases from V and 6 bases from J, leaving 10 bases between. Per germline, CDR1 GTSNPN and CDR2 SVGIG (reference sequence). The entry originates in a study of early T cells in non-severe SARS-CoV-2 infection. About the study: Unsorted whole blood bulk RNA was sequenced, with unpaired chains.

Study conclusions and caveats: Sequences matched to VDJdb favored anti-spike CD8 responses, while private and CD4 specificities were missed.

TCRdb called the 5' RACE reads again in MiXCR, with one record for every CDR3 protein. The sample yields 55,000 to 65,000 distinct CDR3 sequences, approximately 16% seen once. The material sequenced was whole blood, taken at baseline. The chain is built from TRBV30 and TRBJ2-7; the D gene is possibly TRBD1 (5 bases). The receptor was derived from an adult who was a healthcare worker with PCR-confirmed SARS-CoV-2 infection or an uninfected control (not recorded which). This CDR3 reads CAWKRGSEQYF. DNA for the CDR3: TGTGCCTGGAAAAGGGGATCCGAGCAGTACTTC.